The subject of this entry is one TCR beta chain. Antigen: not known. This CDR3 spans 14 amino acids. The J segment lost 4 bases and the V segment lost 7 bases, leaving 9 bases of the junction unmatched. The data belong to a study of blood T cells in healthy people across ages. General study findings and limits: TCR beta diversity per million T cells fell roughly linearly with age. The study could not conclusively compare naive and antigen-experienced cells, given its unsorted PBMCs. The percentage of naive T cells correlated strongly with TCR beta diversity.

Primed by a sample-barcoded 5' primer and a J-beta primer mix, a second PCR proceeded for roughly 6 to 12 cycles. TCRdb re-derived calls from the 5' RACE reads in MiXCR, one entry per CDR3 protein. The sample lists more than 800,000 distinct CDR3 sequences; under 35% were seen once. The sequencing sample was made of blood. The source is a woman aged 80 or older in good health. The J gene is TRBJ1-1, the V gene TRBV12-3 or TRBV12-4; TRBD1 aligns across 7 bases. In DNA, the CDR3 is TGTGCCAGCATCCTCGCGACAGGGAGCACTGAAGCTTTCTTT. The encoded protein is CASILATGSTEAFF.